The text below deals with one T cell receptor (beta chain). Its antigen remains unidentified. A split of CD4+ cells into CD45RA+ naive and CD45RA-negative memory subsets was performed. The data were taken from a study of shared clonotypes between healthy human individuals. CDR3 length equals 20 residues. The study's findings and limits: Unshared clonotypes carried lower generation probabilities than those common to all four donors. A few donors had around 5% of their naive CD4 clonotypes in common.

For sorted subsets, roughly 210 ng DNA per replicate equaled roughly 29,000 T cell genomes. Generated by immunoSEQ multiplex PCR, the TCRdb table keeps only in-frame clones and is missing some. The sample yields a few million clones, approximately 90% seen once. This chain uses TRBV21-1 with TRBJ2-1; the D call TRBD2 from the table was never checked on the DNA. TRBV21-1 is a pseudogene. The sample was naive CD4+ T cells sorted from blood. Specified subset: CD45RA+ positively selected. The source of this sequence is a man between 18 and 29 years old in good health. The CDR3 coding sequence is TGTGCCAGCAGCCCGGGGACTAGCGGGGGCCTTTTACGGGTTGACAATGAGCAGTTCTTC. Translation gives CASSPGTSGGLLRVDNEQFF.